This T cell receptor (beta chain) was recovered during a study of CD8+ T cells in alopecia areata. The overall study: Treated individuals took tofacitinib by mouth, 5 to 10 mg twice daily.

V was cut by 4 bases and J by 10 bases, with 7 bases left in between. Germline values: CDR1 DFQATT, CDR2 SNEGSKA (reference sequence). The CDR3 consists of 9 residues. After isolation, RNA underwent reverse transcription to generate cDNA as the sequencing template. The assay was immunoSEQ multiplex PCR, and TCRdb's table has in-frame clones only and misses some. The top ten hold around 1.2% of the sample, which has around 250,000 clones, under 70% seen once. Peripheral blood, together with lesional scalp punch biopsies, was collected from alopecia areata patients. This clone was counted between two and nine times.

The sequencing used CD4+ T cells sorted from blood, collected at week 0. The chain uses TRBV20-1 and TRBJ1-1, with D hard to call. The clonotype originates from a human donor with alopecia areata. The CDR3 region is CSATDPAFF. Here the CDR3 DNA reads TGCAGTGCTACGGACCCAGCTTTCTTT.